This entry lists 24 T cell receptor beta chains sequenced from one sample in a study of T cell responses to AZD1222 COVID-19 vaccine. Produced via immunoSEQ multiplex PCR; TCRdb's table is partial and in-frame only. The repertoire consists of roughly 100,000 clones, with about 95% occurring once and the leading ten covering 2.2%. Source: peripheral blood, taken on day 0 of AZD1222 vaccination. These receptors all come from an adult in good health.

The genes are TRBV5-1 and TRBJ2-7; maybe TRBD2 (6 bases). The V end lost 0 bases, the J end lost 6 bases, and 16 bases lay between the germline ends. This CDR3 is built from 15 residues. Germline CDR1 SGHRS, CDR2 YFSETQ. CDR3 amino acids: CASSLVAGSILEQYF. The CDR3 region has the DNA TGCGCCAGCAGCTTGGTGGCGGGATCAATCCTCGAGCAGTACTTC.

J is TRBJ1-2 and V is TRBV5-1; D gene uncertain. Germline CDR1 and CDR2: SGHRS and YFSETQ. The CDR3 totals 14 residues. CDR3 region: CTPQLGIANYGYTF. The CDR3, as DNA: TGCACCCCACAATTGGGAATCGCTAACTATGGCTACACCTTC.

This clone was seen just once. The genes are TRBV5-1 and TRBJ2-7; 13 nucleotides match TRBD2. The CDR3 is 16 amino acids. In germline, CDR1 is SGHRS, CDR2 YFSETQ. V gave up 0 bases and J gave up 5 bases; unmatched junction bases: 5. The DNA of the CDR3 is TGCGCCAGCAGCTTGGGGACTAGCGGGAGTATCGACGAGCAGTACTTC. It encodes CASSLGTSGSIDEQYF. The full variable domain, rest sourced from reference TRBV5-1 and TRBJ2-7, is KAGVTQTPRYLIKTRGQQVTLSCSPISGHRSVSWYQQTPGQGLQFLFEYFSETQRNKGNFPGRFSGRQFSNSRSEMNVSTLELGDSALYLCASSLGTSGSIDEQYFGPGTRLTVT.

This chain connects TRBV14 to TRBJ2-2, with D uncertain. The CDR3 has 17 residues. With 5 bases removed from V and 2 bases from J, the gap between germline ends came to 18 bases. The germline gives CDR1 SGHDN, CDR2 FVKESK. The CDR3 bases are TGTGCCAGCAGCAACGAAGCAGCTAACCACAACACCGGGGAGCTGTTTTTT. Translating gives CASSNEAANHNTGELFF.

To note about this clone: Other DNA sequences of this sample code for an identical CDR3. This rearrangement joins TRBV5-6 to TRBJ1-1; the D gene is possibly TRBD1 (5 bases). Germline V CDR1 and CDR2: SGHDT, YYEEEE. The CDR3 runs to 15 residues. V lost 2 bases and J 1 base, leaving 12 bases between the germline ends. CDR3 sequence (DNA): TGTGCCAGCAGCTTAGCAGGCAGGGAGAACACTGAAGCTTTCTTT. Its translation: CASSLAGRENTEAFF.

This chain links TRBV24-1 with TRBJ2-7; 8 bases are shared with TRBD2. Trimming removed 9 bases from V and 3 bases from J; junction bases left unmatched: 12. CDR3 size: 15 residues. Germline V gene sequence: CDR1 KGHDR, CDR2 SFDVKD. CDR3 sequence reads: CATSSGGISRYEQYF. The CDR3 DNA reads TGTGCCACCTCCTCGGGAGGGATCTCCCGCTACGAGCAGTACTTC.

The chain uses TRBV18 and TRBJ1-2; no clear D gene. V was trimmed by 4 bases and J by 8 bases, leaving 14 bases between them. The V gene's germline CDR1 is KGHSH and CDR2 LQKENI. CDR3 size: 13 residues. CDR3 nucleotide sequence: TGTGCCAGCTCACTTCGGGGATCGGAAGGCTACACCTTC. It encodes CASSLRGSEGYTF. Based on the CDR3 plus reference TRBV18 and TRBJ1-2, the full variable domain is NAGVMQNPRHLVRRRGQEARLRCSPMKGHSHVYWYRQLPEEGLKFMVYLQKENIIDESGMPKERFSAEFPKEGPSILRIQQVVRGDSAAYFCASSLRGSEGYTFGSGTRLTVV.

This sequence joins TRBV9 and TRBJ2-5, with 9 bases fitting TRBD2. V lost 4 bases and J lost 5; bases outside the gene matches: 3. In germline, CDR1 is SGDLS, CDR2 YYNGEE. The CDR3 consists of 13 residues. In DNA form, the CDR3 reads TGTGCCAGCAGCACCGGGACTAGCGAGACCCAGTACTTC. Residues: CASSTGTSETQYF.

This chain uses TRBV5-5 with TRBJ1-1; weak D call: TRBD1 (5 bases). The V gene lost 3 bases and the J gene lost 0 bases, with 6 bases spanning the gap. Germline CDR1 and CDR2: SGHKS and YYEKEE (reference sequence). The CDR3 covers 13 residues. The CDR3 spells CASSSTVNTEAFF. As DNA, the CDR3 is TGTGCCAGCAGCTCGACAGTGAACACTGAAGCTTTCTTT.

The chain couples TRBV21-1 to TRBJ1-2. TRBV21-1 is a known pseudogene. The CDR3 contains 14 residues. CDR3 sequence reads: CARDIGGVPYGYTF. The DNA for the CDR3 is TGTGCCAGGGACATAGGGGGGGTACCCTATGGCTACACCTTC.

V and J are TRBV7-2 and TRBJ1-4; weak D call: TRBD1 (5 bases). Trimming stripped 2 bases from V and 8 bases from J, with 12 bases between. Germline CDR1 reads SGHTA; CDR2 reads FQGNSA. This CDR3 has 14 amino acids. CDR3 nucleotides: TGTGCCAGCAGCTTAAGTCTGGGGGACGAAAAACTGTTTTTT. Amino acids: CASSLSLGDEKLFF.

The CDR3 sequence: CASSWGLAPGELFF. In DNA form, the CDR3 reads TGTGCCAGCAGCTGGGGACTAGCGCCCGGGGAGCTGTTTTTT. This sequence joins TRBV5-4 and TRBJ2-2; TRBD2 aligns across 10 bases. Per the germline V gene, CDR1 is SGHNT and CDR2 is YYREEE (reference sequence). V lost 3 bases and J lost 6; bases outside the gene matches: 2. There are 14 residues in the CDR3.

V gene TRBV18 combines with J gene TRBJ1-1, with 9 bases matching TRBD1. Germline-derived CDR1 and CDR2 are KGHSH and LQKENI. This CDR3 spans 15 amino acids. Trimming cost V 3 bases and J 1 base; bases outside gene matches: 3. The CDR3 coding sequence is TGTGCCAGCTCACCGGTGGGACAGGGGAACACTGAAGCTTTCTTT. Protein sequence: CASSPVGQGNTEAFF.

The chain employs TRBV19 and TRBJ2-1; tentative D call: TRBD2 (7 bases). Per the germline V gene, CDR1 is LNHDA and CDR2 is SQIVND (reference sequence). There are 16 residues in the CDR3. V lost 0 bases to trimming and J lost 10 bases, with 19 bases between them. CDR3 sequence reads: CASSIDWRGRKMEQFF. CDR3 in DNA: TGTGCCAGTAGTATAGACTGGCGGGGGCGCAAAATGGAGCAGTTCTTC.

V gene TRBV7-2 combines with J gene TRBJ2-6, with 9 positions matching TRBD2. J was trimmed by 1 base and V by 3 bases; bases with no gene match: 1. The CDR3 contains 16 residues. Germline CDR1 is SGHTA and CDR2 is FQGNSA. The DNA of the CDR3 is TGTGCCAGCAGCTTTAGCGGGGGATCTGGGGCCAACGTCCTGACTTTC. It encodes CASSFSGGSGANVLTF.

The chain recombines TRBV2 with TRBJ1-3; D gene ambiguous. V was clipped by 6 bases and J by 0 bases, with 12 bases between them. Germline CDR1 and CDR2: SNHLY and FYNNEI. This CDR3 comprises 15 residues. CDR3 coding DNA: TGTGCCAGCAGGAAGGACGGGTACTCTGGAAACACCATATATTTT. Residues: CASRKDGYSGNTIYF.

The chain links TRBV27 to TRBJ1-6; D is uncertain. CDR1 is MNHEY and CDR2 is SMNVEV in the germline V gene (reference sequence). V was cut by 4 bases and J by 9 bases, with 7 bases left in between. The CDR3 is 12 residues long. This chain's CDR3 is CASSSRGSPLHF. The CDR3 DNA is TGTGCCAGCAGTTCCAGAGGTTCACCCCTCCACTTT.

V and J are TRBV6-5 and TRBJ1-2; D gene uncertain. Trimming shortened V by 2 bases and J by 8 bases, and 6 bases separated the two germline ends. This CDR3 is 11 amino acids long. The V gene's germline CDR1 is MNHEY and CDR2 SVGAGI. Here the CDR3 reads CASSYGNGYTF. As DNA, the CDR3 is TGTGCCAGCAGTTACGGTAACGGCTACACCTTC.

J is TRBJ1-6 and V is TRBV5-1; 10 positions match TRBD1. Looked up from germline, CDR1 is SGHRS and CDR2 is YFSETQ. The CDR3 covers 14 residues. V was clipped by 10 bases and J by 9 bases; unmatched bases: 10. CDR3 protein: CASQGQGRSSPLHF. CDR3 nucleotides: TGCGCCTCCCAGGGACAGGGGAGAAGTTCACCCCTCCACTTT.

The chain couples TRBV27 to TRBJ2-1; TRBD2 matches 7 bases. After removal of 6 bases from V and 9 bases from J, the junction contained 20 bases not matched to a gene. The CDR3 is 17 amino acids. Per the germline V gene, CDR1 is MNHEY and CDR2 is SMNVEV (reference sequence). CDR3 sequence reads: CASSQRGAGVSVGEQFF. The DNA of the CDR3 is TGTGCCAGCAGCCAACGAGGGGCGGGAGTCAGTGTGGGTGAGCAGTTCTTC.

V is TRBV19 and J is TRBJ2-1; D remains unclear. This CDR3 contains 16 residues. From germline, CDR1 is LNHDA and CDR2 SQIVND (reference sequence). V was trimmed by 7 bases and J by 9 bases, leaving 25 bases between them. CDR3 sequence reads: CASKEQSSTALGEQFF. The CDR3 coding sequence is TGTGCCAGTAAAGAACAGTCCTCCACGGCGCTCGGTGAGCAGTTCTTC.

This sequence joins TRBV7-9 and TRBJ2-1; possibly TRBD1 or TRBD2 for D (6 bases each). Trimming took 4 bases from V and 1 from J, leaving 17 bases between them. Germline CDR1 SEHNR, CDR2 FQNEAQ (reference sequence). This CDR3 region has 17 residues. DNA of the CDR3: TGTGCCAGCAGCTCGCGGGGCAGCCAGGGGTCCTACAATGAGCAGTTCTTC. Amino acids: CASSSRGSQGSYNEQFF.

The chain carries TRBV11-3 and TRBJ1-6; possibly TRBD1 for D (6 bases). Trimming cost V 5 bases and J 9 bases, with 14 bases left between them. Germline CDR1 SGHNT, CDR2 YENEEA. The CDR3 loop spans 14 amino acids. The CDR3 here is CASSHGTMLSPLHF. The DNA for the CDR3 is TGTGCCAGCAGCCACGGGACAATGCTTTCACCCCTCCACTTT.

The chain has TRBV4-1 and TRBJ1-5; D not certain. Between the trimmed V and J ends, which lost 0 bases and 8 bases, there was a span of 14 bases. The CDR3 totals 15 residues. CDR1 and CDR2 (germline): MGHRA, YSYEKL. The CDR3 region is CASSQDTGVSKPQHF. CDR3 bases: TGCGCCAGCAGCCAAGATACTGGGGTATCTAAGCCCCAGCATTTT.